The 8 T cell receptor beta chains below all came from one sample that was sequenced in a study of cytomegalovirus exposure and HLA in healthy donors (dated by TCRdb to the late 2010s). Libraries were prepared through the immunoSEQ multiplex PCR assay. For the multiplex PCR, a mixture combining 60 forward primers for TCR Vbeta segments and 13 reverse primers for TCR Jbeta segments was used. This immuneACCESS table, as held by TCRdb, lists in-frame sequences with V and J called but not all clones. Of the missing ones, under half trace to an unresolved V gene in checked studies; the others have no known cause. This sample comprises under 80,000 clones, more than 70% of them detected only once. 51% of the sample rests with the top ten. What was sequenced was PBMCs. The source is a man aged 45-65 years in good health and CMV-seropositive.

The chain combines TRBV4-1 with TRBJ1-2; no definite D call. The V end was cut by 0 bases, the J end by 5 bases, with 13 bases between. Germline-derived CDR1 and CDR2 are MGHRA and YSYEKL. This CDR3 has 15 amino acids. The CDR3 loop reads CASSQDYRVTYGYTF. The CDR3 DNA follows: TGCGCCAGCAGCCAAGATTATCGGGTTACTTATGGCTACACCTTC.

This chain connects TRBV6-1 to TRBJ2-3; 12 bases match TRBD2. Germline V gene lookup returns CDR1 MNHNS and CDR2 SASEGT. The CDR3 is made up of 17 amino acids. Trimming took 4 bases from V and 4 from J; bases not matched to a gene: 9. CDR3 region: CASSVEGLAGRADTQYF. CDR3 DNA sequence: TGTGCCAGCAGTGTGGAAGGACTAGCGGGGCGGGCAGATACGCAGTATTTT.

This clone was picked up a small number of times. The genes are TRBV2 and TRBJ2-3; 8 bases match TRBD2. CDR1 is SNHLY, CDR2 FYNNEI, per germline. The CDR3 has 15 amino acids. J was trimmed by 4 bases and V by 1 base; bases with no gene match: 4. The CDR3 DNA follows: TGTGCCAGCAGTGAAGGGTGGCGGGGGGCAGATACGCAGTATTTT. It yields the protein CASSEGWRGADTQYF.

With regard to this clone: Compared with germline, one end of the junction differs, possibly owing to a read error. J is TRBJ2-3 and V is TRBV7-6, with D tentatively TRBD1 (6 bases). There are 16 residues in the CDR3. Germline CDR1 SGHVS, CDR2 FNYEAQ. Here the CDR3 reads CASRLGGWGLTDTQYF. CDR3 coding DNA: TGTGCCAGCAGGTTAGGGGGATGGGGGCTAACAGATACGCAGTATTTT.

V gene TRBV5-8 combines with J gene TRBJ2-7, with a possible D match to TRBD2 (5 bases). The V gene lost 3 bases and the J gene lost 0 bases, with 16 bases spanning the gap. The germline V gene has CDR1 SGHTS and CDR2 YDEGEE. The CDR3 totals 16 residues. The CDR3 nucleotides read TGTGCCAGCAGCTACAAATTACAAGGAGGCTCCTACGAGCAGTACTTC. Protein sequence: CASSYKLQGGSYEQYF.

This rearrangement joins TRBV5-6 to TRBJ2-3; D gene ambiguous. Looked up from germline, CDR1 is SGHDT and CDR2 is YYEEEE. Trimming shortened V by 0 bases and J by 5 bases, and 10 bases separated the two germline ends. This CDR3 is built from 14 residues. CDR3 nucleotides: TGTGCCAGCAGCTTGGGGCTAGTGAAAGATACGCAGTATTTT. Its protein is CASSLGLVKDTQYF.

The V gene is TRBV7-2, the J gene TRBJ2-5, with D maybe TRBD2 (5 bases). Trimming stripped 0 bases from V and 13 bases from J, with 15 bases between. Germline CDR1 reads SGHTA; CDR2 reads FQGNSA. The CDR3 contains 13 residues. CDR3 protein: CASSLALGGVRYF. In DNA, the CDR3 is TGTGCCAGCAGCTTAGCCCTAGGAGGCGTTAGGTACTTC.

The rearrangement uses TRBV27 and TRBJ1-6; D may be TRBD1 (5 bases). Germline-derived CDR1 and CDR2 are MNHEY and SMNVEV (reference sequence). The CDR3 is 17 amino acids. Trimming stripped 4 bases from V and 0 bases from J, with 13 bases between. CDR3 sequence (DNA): TGTGCCAGCAGTTCCCCAGGGCCGAGCTCCTATAATTCACCCCTCCACTTT. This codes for CASSSPGPSSYNSPLHF.